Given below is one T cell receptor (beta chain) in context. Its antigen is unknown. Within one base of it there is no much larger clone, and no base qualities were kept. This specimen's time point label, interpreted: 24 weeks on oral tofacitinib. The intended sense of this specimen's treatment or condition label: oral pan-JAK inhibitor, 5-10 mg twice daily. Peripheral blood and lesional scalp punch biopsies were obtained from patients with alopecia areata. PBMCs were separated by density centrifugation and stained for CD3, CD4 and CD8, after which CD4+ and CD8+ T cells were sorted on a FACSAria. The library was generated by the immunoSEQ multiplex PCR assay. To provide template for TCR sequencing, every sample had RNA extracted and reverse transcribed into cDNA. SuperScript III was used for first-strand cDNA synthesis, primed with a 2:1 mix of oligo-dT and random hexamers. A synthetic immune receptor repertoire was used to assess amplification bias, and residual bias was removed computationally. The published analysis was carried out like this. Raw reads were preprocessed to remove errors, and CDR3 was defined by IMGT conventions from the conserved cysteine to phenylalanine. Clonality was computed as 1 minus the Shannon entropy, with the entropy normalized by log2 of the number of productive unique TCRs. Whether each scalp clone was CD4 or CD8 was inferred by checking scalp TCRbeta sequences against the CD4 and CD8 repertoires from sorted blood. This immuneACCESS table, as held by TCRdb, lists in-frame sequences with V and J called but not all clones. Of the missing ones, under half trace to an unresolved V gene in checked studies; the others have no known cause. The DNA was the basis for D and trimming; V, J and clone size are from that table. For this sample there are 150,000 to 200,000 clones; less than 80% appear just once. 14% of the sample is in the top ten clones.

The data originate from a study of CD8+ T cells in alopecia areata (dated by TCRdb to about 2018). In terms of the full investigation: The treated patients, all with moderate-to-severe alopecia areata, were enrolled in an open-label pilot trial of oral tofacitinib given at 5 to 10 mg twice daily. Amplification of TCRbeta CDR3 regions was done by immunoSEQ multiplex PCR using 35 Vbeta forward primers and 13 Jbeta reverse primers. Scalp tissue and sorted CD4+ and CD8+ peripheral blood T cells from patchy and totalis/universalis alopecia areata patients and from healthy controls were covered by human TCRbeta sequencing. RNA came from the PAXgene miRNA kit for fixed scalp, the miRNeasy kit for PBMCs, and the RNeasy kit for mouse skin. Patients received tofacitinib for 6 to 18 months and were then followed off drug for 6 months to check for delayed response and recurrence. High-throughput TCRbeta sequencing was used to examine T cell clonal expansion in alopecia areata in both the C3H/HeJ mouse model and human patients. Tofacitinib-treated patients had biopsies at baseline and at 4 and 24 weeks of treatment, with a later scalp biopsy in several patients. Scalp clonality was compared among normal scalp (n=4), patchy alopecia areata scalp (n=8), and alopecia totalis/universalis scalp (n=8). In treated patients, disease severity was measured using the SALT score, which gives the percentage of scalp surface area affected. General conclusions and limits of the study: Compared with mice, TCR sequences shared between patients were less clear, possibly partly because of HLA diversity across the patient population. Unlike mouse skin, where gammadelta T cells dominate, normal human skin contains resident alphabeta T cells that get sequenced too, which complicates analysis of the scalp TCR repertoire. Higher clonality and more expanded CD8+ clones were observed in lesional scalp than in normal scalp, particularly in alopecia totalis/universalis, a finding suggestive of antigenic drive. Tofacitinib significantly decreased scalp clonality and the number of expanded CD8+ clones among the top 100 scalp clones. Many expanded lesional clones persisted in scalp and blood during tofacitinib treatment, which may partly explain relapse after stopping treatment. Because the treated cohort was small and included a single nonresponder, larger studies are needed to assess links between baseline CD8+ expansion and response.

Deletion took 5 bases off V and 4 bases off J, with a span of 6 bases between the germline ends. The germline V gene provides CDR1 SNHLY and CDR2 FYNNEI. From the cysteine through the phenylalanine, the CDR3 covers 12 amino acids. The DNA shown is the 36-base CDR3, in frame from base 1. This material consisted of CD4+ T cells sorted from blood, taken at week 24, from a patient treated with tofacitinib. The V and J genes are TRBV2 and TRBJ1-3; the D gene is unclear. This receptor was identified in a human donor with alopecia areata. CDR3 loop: CASSLQGNTIYF. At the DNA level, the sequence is TGTGCCAGCAGTTTACAAGGAAACACCATATATTTT.